This TCR beta chain derives from a study of blood T cell repertoires in COVID-19. Study overall: From the United States, Italy and Spain came samples of acute and convalescent COVID-19. Sources were T cells, B-cell-depleted T cells, or PBMCs; the material itself was cDNA or gDNA.

How the authors handled the data: Estimates of nucleated cell counts were drawn from the amplification of reference gene primers. Here immunoSEQ multiplex PCR was the method, and the copy in TCRdb shows in-frame clones only, minus some. V and J calls and clone size are copied from that table; D and trimming were computed from the DNA. The table shows roughly 130,000 clones, with approximately 90% occurring only once. The CDR3 length is 15 residues. Germline values: CDR1 SGHRS, CDR2 YFSETQ. Trimming stripped 0 bases from V and 7 bases from J, with 13 bases between. During active infection, Seattle patients enrolled and were then monitored through disease.

The genes are TRBV5-1 and TRBJ2-2; D not certain. The source of this sequence is a human donor with COVID-19, enrolled during active disease. The donor label of this sample is uncertain. The specimen sequenced was peripheral blood. CDR3: CASSLARHLSGELFF. The CDR3 bases are TGCGCCAGCAGCTTGGCCCGACACCTCAGCGGGGAGCTGTTTTTT.